This TCR beta chain was recovered during a study of graft-versus-host responses after intestinal transplantation. The CDR3 has 13 amino acids. The germline V and J ends were trimmed by 9 bases and 6 bases, with 15 bases remaining between them. Germline assignment: CDR1 MNHEY and CDR2 SVGAGI. Comments on this clone: Its antigen is as yet unknown.

Here immunoSEQ multiplex PCR was the method, and the copy in TCRdb shows in-frame clones only, minus some. This sample has around 100,000 clones; 85% to 95% occur once, and the top ten carry 0.95% to 1.5%. The sequencing used unstimulated CD8+ T cells sorted from spleen or lymph node cells, collected before transplant. The clonotype originates from a human donor who was the organ donor for an intestinal transplant. This chain links TRBV6-5 with TRBJ2-1; possible D gene TRBD2, 7 bases. The CDR3, as DNA: TGTGCCAGTGCCCCGGGGGGCTCCAATGAGCAGTTCTTC. Residues: CASAPGGSNEQFF.